These 7 T cell receptor beta chains originate from one sample sequenced in a study of cytomegalovirus exposure and HLA in healthy donors. 13 Jbeta primers and 60 Vbeta primers were used for the PCR. This table comes from immunoSEQ multiplex PCR, and its TCRdb copy is limited to in-frame clones, with some not included. The table lists 63,000 or so clones, around 76% of them singletons. Sequencing used PBMCs. The receptors were gathered from a woman in her 30s in good health and CMV-seropositive.

This clone was counted only a few times. The chain links TRBV19 to TRBJ1-5; D remains unclear. The germline V and J ends were trimmed by 7 bases and 0 bases, with 10 bases remaining between them. The CDR3 length is 14 residues. CDR1 is LNHDA and CDR2 is SQIVND in the germline V gene (reference sequence). CDR3 loop: CASTDIYSNQPQHF. The CDR3 DNA reads as TGTGCCAGTACAGACATATATAGCAATCAGCCCCAGCATTTT.

This clone came up a few times. The gene calls are TRBV19 and TRBJ2-2; a weak D match, TRBD2 (6 bases). The germline V gene has CDR1 LNHDA and CDR2 SQIVND (reference sequence). Trimming left V 4 bases short and J 4 bases short, with 16 bases between. This CDR3 contains 16 residues. Here the CDR3 DNA reads TGTGCCAGTAGTACGACATTAGCGGTACTCACCGGGGAGCTGTTTTTT. Amino acid sequence: CASSTTLAVLTGELFF.

This clone was seen a handful of times. The chain is built from TRBV28 and TRBJ1-1; D possibly corresponds to TRBD1 (6 bases). Looked up from germline, CDR1 is MDHEN and CDR2 is SYDVKM. The ends were cut back, 0 bases at V and 0 bases at J, with 14 bases in the middle. CDR3 length: 17 residues. The CDR3 coding sequence is TGTGCCAGCAGTTTATGGTGGCAGGGGAACATGAACACTGAAGCTTTCTTT. It yields the protein CASSLWWQGNMNTEAFF.

The chain joins TRBV5-1 to TRBJ2-7; 8 bases map to TRBD2. Trimming removed 2 bases from V and 4 bases from J; junction bases left unmatched: 11. This CDR3 region has 16 residues. Germline V gene lookup returns CDR1 SGHRS and CDR2 YFSETQ. The CDR3 spells CASSLHLFSGSYEQYF. DNA for the CDR3: TGCGCCAGCAGCTTACACCTATTCAGCGGGAGTTACGAGCAGTACTTC. Drawing the rest from reference TRBV5-1 and TRBJ2-7, the complete variable domain is KAGVTQTPRYLIKTRGQQVTLSCSPISGHRSVSWYQQTPGQGLQFLFEYFSETQRNKGNFPGRFSGRQFSNSRSEMNVSTLELGDSALYLCASSLHLFSGSYEQYFGPGTRLTVT.

The chain uses TRBV30 and TRBJ1-1; 11 positions agree with TRBD1. The CDR3 spans 15 residues. V was clipped by 2 bases and J by 6 bases; unmatched bases: 8. Germline loops: CDR1 GTSNPN, CDR2 SVGIG (reference sequence). CDR3 residues: CAWSQDRGRFSEAFF. In DNA form, the CDR3 reads TGTGCCTGGAGTCAGGACAGGGGGCGCTTCTCTGAAGCTTTCTTT.

The rearrangement links TRBV5-6 to TRBJ1-1, with D hard to call. CDR1 is SGHDT, CDR2 YYEEEE, per germline. V lost 0 bases, J lost 10 bases, and 13 bases lay in between. The CDR3 is 13 residues long. The CDR3 protein is CASSLGLAEAAFF. CDR3 nucleotide sequence: TGTGCCAGCAGCTTGGGTCTGGCAGAGGCAGCTTTCTTT. The complete variable domain, with remaining parts taken from reference TRBV5-6 and TRBJ1-1, reads DAGVTQSPTHLIKTRGQQVTLRCSPKSGHDTVSWYQQALGQGPQFIFQYYEEEERQRGNFPDRFSGHQFPNYSSELNVNALLLGDSALYLCASSLGLAEAAFFGQGTRLTVV.

This rearrangement joins TRBV7-8 to TRBJ2-7; tentatively, D is TRBD1 (5 bases). Between the trimmed V and J ends, which lost 5 bases and 3 bases, there was a span of 11 bases. Germline V gene lookup returns CDR1 SGHVS and CDR2 FQNEAQ. The CDR3 contains 13 residues. The CDR3 nucleotides are TGTGCCAGCAGCCAGACAACAGGCTACGAGCAGTACTTC. Translation: CASSQTTGYEQYF.